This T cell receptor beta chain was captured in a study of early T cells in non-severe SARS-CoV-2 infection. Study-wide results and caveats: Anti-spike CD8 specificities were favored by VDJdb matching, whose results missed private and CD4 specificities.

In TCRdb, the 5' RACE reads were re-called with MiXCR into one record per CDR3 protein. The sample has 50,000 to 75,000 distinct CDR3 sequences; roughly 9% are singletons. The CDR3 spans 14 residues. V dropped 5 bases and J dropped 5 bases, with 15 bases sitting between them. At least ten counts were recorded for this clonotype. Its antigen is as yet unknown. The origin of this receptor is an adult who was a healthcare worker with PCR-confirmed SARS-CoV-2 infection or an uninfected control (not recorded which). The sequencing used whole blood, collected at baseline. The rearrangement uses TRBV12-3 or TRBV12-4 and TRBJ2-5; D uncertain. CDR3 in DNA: TGTGCCAGCAGTCCTTCTGGGGTGGAGGAGACCCAGTACTTC. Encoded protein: CASSPSGVEETQYF.